The sequence of this TCR beta chain was determined in a study of CD8+ T cells in alopecia areata. In its sample, this clone was seen a few times. CDR1 is SQVTM, CDR2 ANQGSEA, per germline. The CDR3 loop spans 14 amino acids. Trimming removed 6 bases from V and 2 bases from J, with 14 bases in between. cDNA reverse transcribed from extracted RNA served as the sequencing template. Only in-frame clones appear in the TCRdb table, and some are missing; sequencing was by immunoSEQ multiplex PCR. This sample yields hundreds of thousands of clones, of which 60% are seen a single time; roughly 0.88% belongs to the top ten. Treatment here: oral pan-JAK inhibitor, 5-10 mg twice daily.

The rearrangement joins TRBV29-1 to TRBJ1-5, with unresolved D. This sequence originates from a human donor with alopecia areata. Sample: CD4+ T cells sorted from blood, taken around week 53, from a patient treated with tofacitinib. The CDR3: CSVQSSGGNQPQHF. The CDR3 DNA reads TGCAGCGTCCAGTCCTCCGGGGGCAATCAGCCCCAGCATTTT.